Listed here are 26 T cell receptor beta chains from one sample, sequenced in a study of molecular identifiers for immune sequencing clone quantification. Each CDR3 protein gets one entry after TCRdb re-called the PCR reads with MiXCR. The table has about 36,000 distinct CDR3 sequences, about 18% seen once. The source material was naive CD8+ T cells from blood, with Jurkat cell RNA spiked in. As to subset: FACS-sorted CD8+CD4-CCR7+CD45RA+ naive T cells. All receptors come from a human donor in good health. Some libraries in this study had Jurkat cell RNA spiked in.

This rearrangement joins TRBV27 to TRBJ2-1; 9 positions agree with TRBD1. Trimming took 2 bases from V and 7 from J; bases not matched to a gene: 15. CDR1 and CDR2 (germline): MNHEY, SMNVEV (reference sequence). The CDR3 has 18 amino acids. The CDR3 nucleotides read TGTGCCAGCAGTTTACAAAACAGGGGGCGAAGGGGATATAATGAGCAGTTCTTC. Its protein is CASSLQNRGRRGYNEQFF.

This clonotype was recorded many times. The chain employs TRBV10-2 and TRBJ1-5, with D uncertain. Per the germline V gene, CDR1 is WSHSY and CDR2 is SAAADI. Trimming left V 2 bases short and J 0 bases short, with 8 bases between. The CDR3 totals 15 residues. The CDR3 sequence is CASSEVRNSNQPQHF. The CDR3 nucleotides read TGCGCCAGCAGTGAGGTCCGAAATAGCAATCAGCCCCAGCATTTT.

This clonotype was seen many times. This rearrangement joins TRBV4-3 to TRBJ1-1, with TRBD1 matching over 9 bases. V dropped 5 bases and J dropped 0; count of bases not matched to a gene: 7. This CDR3 has 16 residues. From germline, CDR1 is LGHNA and CDR2 YSLEER. The CDR3 is CASSEGDRAMNTEAFF. In DNA, the CDR3 is TGCGCCAGCAGCGAGGGGGACAGGGCGATGAACACTGAAGCTTTCTTT.

This clonotype was seen ten or more times. This chain uses TRBV4-1 with TRBJ2-3; D uncertain. The CDR3 consists of 15 residues. V was shortened by 3 bases and J by 6 bases, with 16 bases between the two germline ends. Per germline, CDR1 MGHRA and CDR2 YSYEKL. CDR3 amino acids: CASSQGDWAPDTQYF. CDR3 in DNA: TGCGCCAGCAGCCAGGGTGACTGGGCCCCCGATACGCAGTATTTT.

This clonotype was counted ten times or more. The J gene is TRBJ2-3, the V gene TRBV12-3 or TRBV12-4, with TRBD1 as a possible D gene (6 bases). The V and J ends lost 4 bases and 6 bases respectively, with 26 bases between them. This CDR3 region has 18 residues. The CDR3 DNA sequence: TGTGCCAGCAGTTCGACCTCCGGGACACGGGCGGAATCTGATACGCAGTATTTT. Translation gives CASSSTSGTRAESDTQYF.

At least ten counts were recorded for this clonotype. The V and J genes are TRBV11-2 and TRBJ2-1; D ambiguous. This CDR3 contains 16 residues. Trimming removed 2 bases at V and 1 base at J, with 12 bases between. Germline-derived CDR1 and CDR2 are SGHAT and FQNNGV. CDR3 nucleotide sequence: TGTGCCAGCAGCTTATGGGCTGGCGGTTCCTACAATGAGCAGTTCTTC. Its protein is CASSLWAGGSYNEQFF. The full variable domain, rest sourced from reference TRBV11-2 and TRBJ2-1, is EAGVAQSPRYKIIEKRQSVAFWCNPISGHATLYWYQQILGQGPKLLIQFQNNGVVDDSQLPKDRFSAERLKGVDSTLKIQPAKLEDSAVYLCASSLWAGGSYNEQFFGPGTRLTVL.

With respect to this clonotype: A much larger clone differs from this one at a single base, so this may be a read error. The genes are TRBV29-1 and TRBJ1-1, with 8 bases fitting TRBD1. This CDR3 is 13 amino acids long. V lost 5 bases and J lost 10; bases outside the gene matches: 12. The V gene's germline CDR1 is SQVTM and CDR2 ANQGSEA. The CDR3: CSVRYRTGNGAFF. The CDR3 bases are TGCAGCGTTCGGTACCGGACAGGGAACGGAGCTTTCTTT.

In this sample, this clonotype turned up many times. The gene calls are TRBV4-3 and TRBJ2-1; 9 nucleotides agree with TRBD2. This CDR3 region has 17 residues. The germline CDR1 and CDR2 sequences are LGHNA and YSLEER. V shed 0 bases, J shed 5 bases, and the junction held 8 bases outside the gene matches. The CDR3 DNA is TGCGCCAGCAGCCAAGACCCCGCGGGAGGGCCCGACAATGAGCAGTTCTTC. This codes for CASSQDPAGGPDNEQFF.

The chain joins TRBV29-1 to TRBJ2-7; no clear D gene. V was pared by 7 bases and J by 3 bases, with 10 bases between. Germline V gene sequence: CDR1 SQVTM, CDR2 ANQGSEA. This CDR3 comprises 11 residues. The DNA for the CDR3 is TGCAGCGCGTACAGCGACTACGAGCAGTACTTC. It translates to CSAYSDYEQYF.

This clonotype was observed a few times. The chain combines TRBV27 with TRBJ2-7, with D unresolved. Germline loops: CDR1 MNHEY, CDR2 SMNVEV (reference sequence). The CDR3 extends over 13 amino acids. The ends were cut back, 5 bases at V and 5 bases at J, with 13 bases in the middle. In DNA form, the CDR3 reads TGTGCCAGCAGTGCAAGGGCCGCCAACGAGCAGTACTTC. Amino acids: CASSARAANEQYF.

With respect to this clonotype: The CDR3 does not end in the conserved phenylalanine or tryptophan, so this is likely a read error. The J gene is TRBJ1-2, the V gene TRBV3-1; 7 nucleotides align to TRBD1. V was pared by 1 base and J by 4 bases, with 6 bases of the junction left unmatched. This CDR3 has 15 residues. The germline V gene has CDR1 LGHDT and CDR2 YNNKEL (reference sequence). For the CDR3, the DNA is TGTGCCAGCAGCCAAGGACAGGGCGAATCCTATGGCTACACCTCC. Its protein product is CASSQGQGESYGYTS.

This clonotype was seen many times. This sequence joins TRBV5-1 and TRBJ2-7; D unresolved. The germline V gene encodes CDR1 SGHRS and CDR2 YFSETQ. This CDR3 comprises 15 residues. V was pared by 0 bases and J by 1 base, with 11 bases between. DNA of the CDR3: TGCGCCAGCAGCTTGGCCGGAGTCTCTTCCTACGAGCAGTACTTC. It codes for CASSLAGVSSYEQYF.

V usage is TRBV6-5 and J usage is TRBJ2-2; no clear D gene. The CDR3 runs 14 residues. Per germline, CDR1 MNHEY and CDR2 SVGAGI. Trimming shortened V by 2 bases and J by 3 bases, and 7 bases separated the two germline ends. CDR3 nucleotide sequence: TGTGCCAGCAGTTACCAAGGTCACACCGGGGAGCTGTTTTTT. Translating gives CASSYQGHTGELFF.

In this sample, this clonotype turned up many times. The V and J genes are TRBV7-9 and TRBJ2-2; 8 bases are a match to TRBD2. Germline CDR1 is SEHNR and CDR2 is FQNEAQ (reference sequence). The CDR3 is 17 amino acids. V lost 5 bases, J lost 0 bases, and 8 bases stayed unmatched. Here the CDR3 reads CASSPGLAASNTGELFF. DNA for the CDR3: TGTGCCAGCAGCCCCGGACTAGCAGCCTCGAACACCGGGGAGCTGTTTTTT.

This clonotype was counted at least ten times. The chain uses TRBV27 and TRBJ2-3, with 9 bases identical to TRBD2. CDR3 length equals 13 residues. V shed 4 bases, J shed 8 bases, and the junction held 4 bases outside the gene matches. CDR1 and CDR2 (germline): MNHEY, SMNVEV (reference sequence). The CDR3 nucleotides read TGTGCCAGCAGTTCTGGACTAGCGAGTACGCAGTATTTT. Protein product: CASSSGLASTQYF.

As to this clonotype: This may be a read error, as it is one base from a much larger clone. V gene TRBV19 combines with J gene TRBJ1-5, with 7 bases fitting TRBD1. Germline V gene lookup returns CDR1 LNHDA and CDR2 SQIVND (reference sequence). V trimming: 6 bases; J trimming: 7 bases; junction bases outside the gene matches: 12. The CDR3 consists of 15 residues. CDR3 protein: CASRIPTGARQPQHF. For the CDR3, the DNA is TGTGCCAGTAGGATTCCCACAGGGGCAAGACAGCCCCAGCATTTT.

CDR3 residues: CASSDGAGGFLGANVLTF. The CDR3 bases are TGTGCCAGCAGTGATGGGGCAGGGGGCTTTCTTGGGGCCAACGTCCTGACTTTC. The J gene is TRBJ2-6, the V gene TRBV2; 8 bases line up with TRBD1. This CDR3 has 18 residues. Germline V gives CDR1 SNHLY, CDR2 FYNNEI. After removal of 3 bases from V and 3 bases from J, the junction contained 10 bases not matched to a gene.

The gene calls are TRBV13 and TRBJ2-5, with 9 positions matching TRBD1. This CDR3 has 15 amino acids. Per germline, CDR1 PRHDT and CDR2 FYEKMQ (reference sequence). V lost 3 bases and J lost 5; bases outside the gene matches: 7. DNA of the CDR3: TGTGCCAGCAGCTTTGTACAGGGGGCTGTGGAGACCCAGTACTTC. Its translation: CASSFVQGAVETQYF.

Ten or more counts support this clonotype. The chain carries TRBV11-2 and TRBJ2-3, with D perhaps matching TRBD1 or TRBD2 (5 bases each). The CDR3 consists of 14 residues. V lost 4 bases to trimming and J lost 4 bases, with 12 bases between them. Germline loops: CDR1 SGHAT, CDR2 FQNNGV. CDR3 protein: CASSSEMGADTQYF. Written as DNA, the CDR3 is TGTGCCAGCAGCTCAGAGATGGGGGCAGATACGCAGTATTTT.

This clonotype was recorded at least ten times. The CDR3 reads CASSSALTRNTQYF. DNA for the CDR3: TGTGCCAGCAGTTCTGCACTTACGCGAAATACGCAGTATTTT. The chain uses TRBV12-3 or TRBV12-4 and TRBJ2-3, with no clear D. The V gene lost 4 bases and the J gene lost 7 bases, with 15 bases spanning the gap. The CDR3 has 14 residues.

This clonotype was observed at least ten times. CDR3: CSAQGHLTEAFF. CDR3 coding DNA: TGCAGTGCGCAGGGACACCTAACTGAAGCTTTCTTT. J is TRBJ1-1 and V is TRBV20-1, with D possibly TRBD1 on 6 matching bases. Trimming took off 6 bases at V and 5 bases at J, with 13 bases between the two ends. Germline V CDR1 and CDR2: DFQATT, SNEGSKA (reference sequence). This CDR3 is 12 amino acids long.

Turning to this clonotype: A single base separates this from a much larger clone, so it may be a read error. This chain links TRBV4-1 with TRBJ2-7; TRBD1 matches 8 bases. The CDR3 has 15 amino acids. The germline V gene has CDR1 MGHRA and CDR2 YSYEKL. CDR3 DNA: TGCGCCGGCAGCCAAGATCTTCGGGACAGGTACGAGCAGTACTTC. As protein: CAGSQDLRDRYEQYF.

This clonotype was seen ten or more times. The V gene is TRBV7-9, the J gene TRBJ2-4, with D tentatively TRBD2 (5 bases). CDR1 is SEHNR, CDR2 FQNEAQ, per germline (reference sequence). The V end lost 5 bases, the J end lost 8 bases, and 13 bases lay between the germline ends. This CDR3 contains 13 residues. This chain's CDR3 is CASSQPLEDIQYF. The CDR3 region has the DNA TGTGCCAGCAGCCAACCCCTGGAGGACATTCAGTACTTC. Based on the CDR3 plus reference TRBV7-9 and TRBJ2-4, the full variable domain is DTGVSQNPRHKITKRGQNVTFRCDPISEHNRLYWYRQTLGQGPEFLTYFQNEAQLEKSRLLSDRFSAERPKGSFSTLEIQRTEQGDSAMYLCASSQPLEDIQYFGAGTRLSVL.

Note on this clonotype: A much larger clone lies a single base off, so this may be a read error. DNA of the CDR3: TGTGCCAGCAGCTTAGTAGCCAAAAACATTCGGTACTTC. Protein: CASSLVAKNIRYF. The chain is built from TRBV11-2 and TRBJ2-4; no firm D call. This CDR3 comprises 13 residues. CDR1 and CDR2 from the germline V gene are SGHAT and FQNNGV.

This clonotype occurred many times. V gene TRBV20-1 combines with J gene TRBJ2-3, with 8 bases aligning to TRBD1. Germline V gene data show CDR1 as DFQATT and CDR2 as SNEGSKA (reference sequence). The CDR3 loop spans 15 amino acids. The trim removed 2 bases at V and 2 bases at J, leaving 6 bases unmatched. CDR3 in DNA: TGCAGTGCTAGAAAGACAGGGGAGCTCACAGATACGCAGTATTTT. Translating it yields CSARKTGELTDTQYF.

The J gene is TRBJ1-1, the V gene TRBV6-2 or TRBV6-3; no firm D call. The V gene lost 0 bases and the J gene lost 8 bases, with 13 bases spanning the gap. Germline V gene data show CDR1 as MNHEY and CDR2 as SVGEGT. The CDR3 has 14 amino acids. Written as DNA, the CDR3 is TGTGCCAGCAGTTACTCCACGGAGGGCGCCGAAGCTTTCTTT. Translated, it gives CASSYSTEGAEAFF.